The source of this TCR beta chain is a study of blood T cell repertoires in COVID-19. Whole-study context: T cells, B-cell-depleted T cells, or PBMCs provided the cDNA or gDNA that served as material.

This clone has just one count. Per the authors' pipeline: Amplification of reference gene primers provided the estimated nucleated cell counts. The repertoire was sequenced with immunoSEQ multiplex PCR; TCRdb's copy has only in-frame clones and lacks some. V, J and clone size were drawn from that table, and D and trimming were deduced from the DNA. The repertoire holds roughly 100,000 clones, with 84% as singletons. Germline-derived CDR1 and CDR2 are LNHDA and SQIVND (reference sequence). The CDR3 has 13 residues. With V trimmed by 6 bases and J by 7 bases, 5 bases remained unmatched. The sample comprised peripheral blood. This receptor was taken from a man in his forties with active or convalescent COVID-19. V gene TRBV19 combines with J gene TRBJ1-5; 8 bases fit TRBD1. CDR3 amino acids: CASSGQGAQPQHF. For the CDR3, the DNA is TGTGCCAGTAGCGGACAGGGTGCGCAGCCCCAGCATTTT.